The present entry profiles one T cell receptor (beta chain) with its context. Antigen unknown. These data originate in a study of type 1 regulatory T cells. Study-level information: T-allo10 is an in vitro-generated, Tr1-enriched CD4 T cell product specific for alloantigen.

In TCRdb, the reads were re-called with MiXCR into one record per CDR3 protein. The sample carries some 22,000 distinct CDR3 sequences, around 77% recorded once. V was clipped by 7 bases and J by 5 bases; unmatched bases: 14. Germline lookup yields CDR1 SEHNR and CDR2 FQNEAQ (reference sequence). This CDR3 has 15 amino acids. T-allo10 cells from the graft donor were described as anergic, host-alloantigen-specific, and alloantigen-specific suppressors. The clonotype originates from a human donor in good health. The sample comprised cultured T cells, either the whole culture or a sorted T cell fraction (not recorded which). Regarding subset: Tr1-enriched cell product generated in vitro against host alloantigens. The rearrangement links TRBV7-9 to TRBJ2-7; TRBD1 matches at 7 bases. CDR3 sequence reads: CASNSDRMPLNEQYF. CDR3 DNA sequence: TGTGCCAGCAACTCGGACAGGATGCCCCTAAACGAGCAGTACTTC.